The subject of this entry is one T cell receptor (beta chain). Its specificity is not known. It was RNA transcripts that yielded the amplified TCR beta CDR3 regions. HTBI primers drove first-round RT-PCR of the TCR CDR3. TCRdb called the multiplex PCR reads again in MiXCR, with one record for every CDR3 protein. The sample has about 270,000 distinct CDR3 sequences, roughly 15% seen once; the top ten hold more than 30%. Reasons for excluding patients were uncontrolled infection, other autoimmune disease, pregnancy or lactation. Orbital computed tomography and thyroid ultrasound, together with serum TRAb and thyroxine and clinical symptoms, were used for diagnoses. The length of the CDR3 is 16 residues. The trim removed 1 base at V and 0 bases at J, leaving 7 bases unmatched. Germline values: CDR1 DFQATT, CDR2 SNEGSKA (reference sequence). The sample originates from a study of T cells in Graves' hyperthyroidism and ophthalmopathy.

Study observations and caveats: For ophthalmopathy, model prediction preceded onset by a median about 6.2 months. Most clonotypes expanded in the thyroid (above 0.001) were also present in blood.

Sequencing was performed on blood. This clonotype was sampled from a woman in her 50s with Graves' hyperthyroidism that later progressed to Graves' ophthalmopathy. The chain employs TRBV20-1 and TRBJ2-3; TRBD2 matches at 7 bases. CDR3 sequence reads: CSARASLAQSTDTQYF. CDR3 bases: TGCAGTGCTAGAGCCTCACTAGCGCAGAGCACAGATACGCAGTATTTT.